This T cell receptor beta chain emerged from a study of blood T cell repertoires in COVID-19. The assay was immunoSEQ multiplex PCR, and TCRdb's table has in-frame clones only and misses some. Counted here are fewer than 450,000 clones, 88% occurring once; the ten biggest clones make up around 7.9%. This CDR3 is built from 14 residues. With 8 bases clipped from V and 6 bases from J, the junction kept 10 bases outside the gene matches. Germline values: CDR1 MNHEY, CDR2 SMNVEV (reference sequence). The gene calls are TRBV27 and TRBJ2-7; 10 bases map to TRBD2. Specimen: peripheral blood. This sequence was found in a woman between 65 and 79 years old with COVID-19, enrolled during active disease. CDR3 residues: CASHRVGLASEQYF. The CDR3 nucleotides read TGTGCCAGCCATAGAGTGGGACTAGCGTCCGAGCAGTACTTC.